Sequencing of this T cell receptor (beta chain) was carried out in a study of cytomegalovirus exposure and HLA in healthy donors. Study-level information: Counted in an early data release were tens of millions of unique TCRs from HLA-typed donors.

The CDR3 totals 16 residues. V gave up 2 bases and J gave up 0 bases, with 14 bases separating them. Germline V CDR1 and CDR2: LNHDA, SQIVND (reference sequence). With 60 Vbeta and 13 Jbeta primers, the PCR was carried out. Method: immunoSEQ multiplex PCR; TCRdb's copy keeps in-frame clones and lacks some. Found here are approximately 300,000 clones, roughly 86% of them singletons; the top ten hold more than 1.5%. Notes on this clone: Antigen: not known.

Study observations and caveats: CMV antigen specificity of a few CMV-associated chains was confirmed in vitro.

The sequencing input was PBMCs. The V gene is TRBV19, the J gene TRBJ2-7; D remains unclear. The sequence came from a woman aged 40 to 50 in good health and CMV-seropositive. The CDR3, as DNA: TGTGCCAGTAGTATATCCTCCGCAGGCAACTCCTACGAGCAGTACTTC. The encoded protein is CASSISSAGNSYEQYF.